The TCR beta chain described here comes from a study of cytotoxic CD8 clonotypes in ibrutinib-treated CLL. Study summary: The response samples were taken once patients had been treated for a median of around 11 months, range 6 to 36. Samples averaged about 260,000 productive templates and more than 85,000 productive rearrangements. Study findings and constraints: Baseline clonality exceeded age-matched healthy donors and tracked circulating CD8+ T-cell counts. Clonality climbed at ibrutinib response, then dropped toward baseline at progression.

Germline CDR1 and CDR2: MNHEY and SMNVEV (reference sequence). CDR3 length: 14 amino acids. V was pared by 4 bases and J by 6 bases, with 13 bases between. Repertoires were generated with immunoSEQ multiplex PCR, while TCRdb's copy carries only in-frame clones and drops some. The sample records some 310,000 clones, around four fifths being singletons. About this clone itself: Antigen unknown.

This sequence was found in a human donor with chronic lymphocytic leukemia. The sample in question was PBMCs, obtained before ibrutinib treatment. The chain is built from TRBV27 and TRBJ2-1; D unresolved. The CDR3 DNA reads TGTGCCAGCAGTTCCAGACCCCTAGGCAATGAGCAGTTCTTC. Its translation: CASSSRPLGNEQFF.